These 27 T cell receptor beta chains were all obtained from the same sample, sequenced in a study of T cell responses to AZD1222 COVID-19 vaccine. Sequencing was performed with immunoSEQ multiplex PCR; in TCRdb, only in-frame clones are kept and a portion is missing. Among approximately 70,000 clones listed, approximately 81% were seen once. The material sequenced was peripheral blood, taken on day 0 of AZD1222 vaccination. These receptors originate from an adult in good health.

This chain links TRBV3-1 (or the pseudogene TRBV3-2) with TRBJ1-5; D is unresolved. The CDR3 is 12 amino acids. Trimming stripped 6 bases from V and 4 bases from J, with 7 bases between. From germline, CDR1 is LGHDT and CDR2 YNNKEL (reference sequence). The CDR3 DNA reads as TGTGCCAGCAGTAACATGAATCAGCCCCAGCATTTT. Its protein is CASSNMNQPQHF.

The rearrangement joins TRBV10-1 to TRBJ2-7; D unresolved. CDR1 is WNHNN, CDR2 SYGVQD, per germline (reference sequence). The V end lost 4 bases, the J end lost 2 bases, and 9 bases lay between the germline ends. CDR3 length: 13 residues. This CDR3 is CASSAGRTYEQYF. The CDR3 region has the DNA TGCGCCAGCAGTGCCGGCCGAACCTACGAGCAGTACTTC.

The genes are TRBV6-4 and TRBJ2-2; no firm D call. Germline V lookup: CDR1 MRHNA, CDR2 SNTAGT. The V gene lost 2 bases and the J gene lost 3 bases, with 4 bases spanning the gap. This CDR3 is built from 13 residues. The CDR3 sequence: CASSDRDTGELFF. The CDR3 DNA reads TGTGCCAGCAGTGACAGGGACACCGGGGAGCTGTTTTTT.

The CDR3 DNA is TGTGCCAGCAGCCTGGACGGACCGCAGTACTTC. Translated, it gives CASSLDGPQYF. The chain recombines TRBV13 with TRBJ2-7; D gene ambiguous. The CDR3 loop spans 11 amino acids. Germline assignment: CDR1 PRHDT and CDR2 FYEKMQ (reference sequence). V was trimmed by 5 bases and J by 9 bases, leaving 11 bases between them.

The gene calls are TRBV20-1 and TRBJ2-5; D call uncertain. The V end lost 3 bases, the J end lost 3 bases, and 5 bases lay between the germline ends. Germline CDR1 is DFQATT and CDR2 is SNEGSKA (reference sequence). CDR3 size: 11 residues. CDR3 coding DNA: TGCAGTGCTAGGTCCGAAGAGACCCAGTACTTC. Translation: CSARSEETQYF.

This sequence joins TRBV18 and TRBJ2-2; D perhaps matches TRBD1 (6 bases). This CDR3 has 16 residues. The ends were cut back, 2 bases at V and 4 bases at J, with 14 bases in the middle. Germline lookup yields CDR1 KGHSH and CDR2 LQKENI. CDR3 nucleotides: TGTGCCAGCTCACCAAACTCGCAGGGGAGCACCGGGGAGCTGTTTTTT. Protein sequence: CASSPNSQGSTGELFF.

Here the CDR3 DNA reads TGTGCCAGCCGGGACAGGTTTGAGACCGGGGAGCTGTTTTTT. Translation: CASRDRFETGELFF. This chain connects TRBV7-2 to TRBJ2-2; 8 bases align to TRBD1. The CDR3 covers 14 residues. J lost 5 bases, V lost 8 bases, and 7 bases had no gene match. The germline CDR1 and CDR2 sequences are SGHTA and FQGNSA.

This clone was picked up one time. CDR3 sequence (DNA): TGCGCCAGCAGATCCCCGCTCACAGGGTTGAACACTGAAGCTTTCTTT. Encoded protein: CASRSPLTGLNTEAFF. V and J are TRBV5-1 and TRBJ1-1; D perhaps matches TRBD1 (6 bases). The V gene's germline CDR1 is SGHRS and CDR2 YFSETQ. This CDR3 contains 16 residues. V was cut by 5 bases and J by 0 bases, with 17 bases left in between.

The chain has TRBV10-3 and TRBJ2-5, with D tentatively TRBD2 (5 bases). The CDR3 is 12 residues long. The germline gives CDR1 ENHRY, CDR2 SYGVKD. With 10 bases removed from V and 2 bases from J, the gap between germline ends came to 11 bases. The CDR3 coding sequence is TGTGCCACCCGGACTCCGCAAGAGACCCAGTACTTC. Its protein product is CATRTPQETQYF.

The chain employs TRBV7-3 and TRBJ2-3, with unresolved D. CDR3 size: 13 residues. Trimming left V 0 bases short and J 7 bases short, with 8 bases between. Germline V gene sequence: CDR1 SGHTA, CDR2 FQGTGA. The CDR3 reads CASSLTPPYTQYF. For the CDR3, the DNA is TGTGCCAGCAGCTTAACCCCCCCATATACGCAGTATTTT.

CDR3 sequence: CASSSSPGTGQETQYF. DNA of the CDR3: TGTGCCAGCAGTTCATCTCCCGGGACAGGGCAAGAGACCCAGTACTTC. The chain carries TRBV27 and TRBJ2-5, with 9 bases lining up with TRBD1. CDR1 is MNHEY, CDR2 SMNVEV, per germline (reference sequence). V shed 4 bases and J 2 bases; nucleotides not matched to a gene: 8. The CDR3 is 16 amino acids.

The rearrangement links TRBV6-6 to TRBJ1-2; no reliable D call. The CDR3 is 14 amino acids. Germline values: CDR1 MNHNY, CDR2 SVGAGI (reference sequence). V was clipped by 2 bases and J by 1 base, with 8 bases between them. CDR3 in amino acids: CASSYDSNNYGYTF. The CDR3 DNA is TGTGCCAGCAGTTACGACTCCAATAACTATGGCTACACCTTC.

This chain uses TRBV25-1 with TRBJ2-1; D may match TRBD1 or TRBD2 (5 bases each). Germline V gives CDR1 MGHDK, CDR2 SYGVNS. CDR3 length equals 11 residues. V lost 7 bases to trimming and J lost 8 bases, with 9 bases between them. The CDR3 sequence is CASTVGDEQFF. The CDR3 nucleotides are TGTGCCAGCACAGTGGGGGATGAGCAGTTCTTC.

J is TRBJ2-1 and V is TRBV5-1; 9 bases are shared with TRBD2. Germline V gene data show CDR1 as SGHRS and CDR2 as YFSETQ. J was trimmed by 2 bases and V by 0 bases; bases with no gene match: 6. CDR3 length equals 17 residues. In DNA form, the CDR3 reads TGCGCCAGCAGCTTGGTCGGTAGCGGGAGCACCTACAATGAGCAGTTCTTC. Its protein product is CASSLVGSGSTYNEQFF. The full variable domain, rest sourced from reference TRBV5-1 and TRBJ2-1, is KAGVTQTPRYLIKTRGQQVTLSCSPISGHRSVSWYQQTPGQGLQFLFEYFSETQRNKGNFPGRFSGRQFSNSRSEMNVSTLELGDSALYLCASSLVGSGSTYNEQFFGPGTRLTVL.

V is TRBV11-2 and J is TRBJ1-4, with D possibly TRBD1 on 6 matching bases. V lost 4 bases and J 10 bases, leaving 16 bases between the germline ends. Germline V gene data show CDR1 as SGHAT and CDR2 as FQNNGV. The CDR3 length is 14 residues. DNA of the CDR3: TGTGCCAGCAGCTCAGACAGGAGGGTGGGAAAACTGTTTTTT. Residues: CASSSDRRVGKLFF.

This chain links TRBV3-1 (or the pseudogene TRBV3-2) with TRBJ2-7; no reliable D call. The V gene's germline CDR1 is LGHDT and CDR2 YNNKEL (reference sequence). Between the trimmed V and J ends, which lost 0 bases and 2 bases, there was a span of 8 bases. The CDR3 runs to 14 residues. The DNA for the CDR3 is TGTGCCAGCAGCCAAGAGGGCTCGACCTACGAGCAGTACTTC. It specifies CASSQEGSTYEQYF.

The CDR3 sequence is CASSEGPLGGGGEKLFF. CDR3 nucleotides: TGTGCCAGTAGTGAAGGCCCGCTAGGGGGCGGAGGTGAAAAACTGTTTTTT. The V gene is TRBV19, the J gene TRBJ1-4, with TRBD1 matching over 7 bases. The germline gives CDR1 LNHDA, CDR2 SQIVND (reference sequence). There are 17 residues in the CDR3. J lost 7 bases, V lost 5 bases, and 16 bases had no gene match.

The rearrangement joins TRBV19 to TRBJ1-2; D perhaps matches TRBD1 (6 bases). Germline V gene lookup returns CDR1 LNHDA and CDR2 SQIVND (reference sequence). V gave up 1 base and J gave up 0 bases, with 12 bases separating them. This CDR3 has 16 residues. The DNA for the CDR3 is TGTGCCAGTAGTATAGCCGTCAGGGGCCCTAACTATGGCTACACCTTC. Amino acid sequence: CASSIAVRGPNYGYTF.

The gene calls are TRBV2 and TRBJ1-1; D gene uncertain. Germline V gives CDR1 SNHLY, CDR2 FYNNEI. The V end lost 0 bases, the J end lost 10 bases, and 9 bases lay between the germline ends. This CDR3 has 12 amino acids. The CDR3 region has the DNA TGTGCCAGCAGTGAAGCGCAGAGGGTAGCTTTCTTT. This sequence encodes CASSEAQRVAFF. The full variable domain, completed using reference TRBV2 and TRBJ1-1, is EPEVTQTPSHQVTQMGQEVILRCVPISNHLYFYWYRQILGQKVEFLVSFYNNEISEKSEIFDDQFSVERPDGSNFTLKIRSTKLEDSAMYFCASSEAQRVAFFGQGTRLTVV.

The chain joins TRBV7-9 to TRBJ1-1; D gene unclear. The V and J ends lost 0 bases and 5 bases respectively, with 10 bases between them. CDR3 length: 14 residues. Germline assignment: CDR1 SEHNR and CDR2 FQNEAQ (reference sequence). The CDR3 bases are TGTGCCAGCAGCTTAGCTGGGAAGCAGACTGAAGCTTTCTTT. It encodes CASSLAGKQTEAFF.

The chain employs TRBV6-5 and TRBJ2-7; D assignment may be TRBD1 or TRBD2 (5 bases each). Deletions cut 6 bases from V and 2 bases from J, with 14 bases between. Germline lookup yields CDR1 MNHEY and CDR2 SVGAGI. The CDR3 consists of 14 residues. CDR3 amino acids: CASRTRDPTYEQYF. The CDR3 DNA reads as TGTGCCAGCAGGACCCGGGACCCGACCTACGAGCAGTACTTC.

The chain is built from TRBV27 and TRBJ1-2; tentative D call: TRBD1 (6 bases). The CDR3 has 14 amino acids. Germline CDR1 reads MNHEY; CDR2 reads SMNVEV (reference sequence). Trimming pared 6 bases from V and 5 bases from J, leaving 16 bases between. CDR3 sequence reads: CASRGWTETYGYTF. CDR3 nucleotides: TGTGCCAGCAGGGGGTGGACAGAAACTTATGGCTACACCTTC.

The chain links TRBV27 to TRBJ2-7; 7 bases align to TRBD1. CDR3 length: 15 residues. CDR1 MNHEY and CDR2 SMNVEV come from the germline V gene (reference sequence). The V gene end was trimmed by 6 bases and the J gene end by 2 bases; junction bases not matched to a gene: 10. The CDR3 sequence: CASRFKGALTYEQYF. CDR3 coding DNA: TGTGCCAGCAGGTTCAAGGGGGCGCTTACCTACGAGCAGTACTTC.

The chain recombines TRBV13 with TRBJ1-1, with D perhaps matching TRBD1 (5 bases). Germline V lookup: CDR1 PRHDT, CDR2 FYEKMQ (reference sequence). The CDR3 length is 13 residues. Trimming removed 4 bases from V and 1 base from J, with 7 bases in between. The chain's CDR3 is CASSSTANTEAFF. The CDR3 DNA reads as TGTGCCAGCAGCTCGACAGCGAACACTGAAGCTTTCTTT.

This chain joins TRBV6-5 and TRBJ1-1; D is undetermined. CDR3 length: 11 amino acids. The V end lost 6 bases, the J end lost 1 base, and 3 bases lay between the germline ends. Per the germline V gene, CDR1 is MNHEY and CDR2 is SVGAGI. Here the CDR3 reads CASRRNTEAFF. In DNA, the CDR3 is TGTGCCAGCAGGAGGAACACTGAAGCTTTCTTT.

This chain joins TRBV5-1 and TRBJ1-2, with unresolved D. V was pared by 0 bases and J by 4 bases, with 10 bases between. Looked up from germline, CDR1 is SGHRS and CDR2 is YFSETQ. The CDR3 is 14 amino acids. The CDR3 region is CASSLAEGIYGYTF. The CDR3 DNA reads TGCGCCAGCAGCTTGGCCGAGGGTATCTATGGCTACACCTTC. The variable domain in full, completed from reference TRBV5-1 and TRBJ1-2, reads KAGVTQTPRYLIKTRGQQVTLSCSPISGHRSVSWYQQTPGQGLQFLFEYFSETQRNKGNFPGRFSGRQFSNSRSEMNVSTLELGDSALYLCASSLAEGIYGYTFGSGTRLTVV.

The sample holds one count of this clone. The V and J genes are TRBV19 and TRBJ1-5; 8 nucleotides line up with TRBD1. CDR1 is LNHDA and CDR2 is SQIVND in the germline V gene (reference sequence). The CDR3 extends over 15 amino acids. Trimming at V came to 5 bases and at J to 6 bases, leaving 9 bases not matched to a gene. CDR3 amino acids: CASSPGQGRSQPQHF. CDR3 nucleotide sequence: TGTGCCAGTAGTCCCGGACAGGGAAGAAGTCAGCCCCAGCATTTT. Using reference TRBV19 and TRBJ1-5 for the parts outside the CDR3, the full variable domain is DGGITQSPKYLFRKEGQNVTLSCEQNLNHDAMYWYRQDPGQGLRLIYYSQIVNDFQKGDIAEGYSVSREKKESFPLTVTSAQKNPTAFYLCASSPGQGRSQPQHFGDGTRLSIL.